The 7 T cell receptor beta chains reported below all come from one sample, sequenced in a study of cytomegalovirus exposure and HLA in healthy donors (TCRdb year 2017). To prepare the library, the immunoSEQ multiplex PCR assay was applied. The multiplex PCR relied on a mix of 60 forward primers for TCR Vbeta segments and 13 reverse primers for TCR Jbeta segments. Not all clones reach the TCRdb copy of this immuneACCESS table, which keeps in-frame sequences only. Checked studies attribute under half of the gap to unresolved V genes and leave the rest unexplained. In all, the sample holds 90,000 to 150,000 clones, and about 83% of those were seen once. The top ten clonotypes cover roughly 2.6% of the sample. Specimen: PBMCs. These receptors were collected from a female donor in good health and CMV-seronegative.

This clone was seen repeatedly, ten times or more. V usage is TRBV5-4 and J usage is TRBJ1-2; a weak D match, TRBD1 (6 bases). The CDR3 contains 14 residues. V was cut by 4 bases and J by 8 bases, with 18 bases left in between. Germline V CDR1 and CDR2: SGHNT, YYREEE (reference sequence). This CDR3 reads CASSPEAQGLGYTF. The DNA for the CDR3 is TGTGCCAGCAGCCCGGAAGCGCAGGGGTTGGGCTACACCTTC. Complete variable domain (other parts from reference TRBV5-4 and TRBJ1-2): ETGVTQSPTHLIKTRGQQVTLRCSSQSGHNTVSWYQQALGQGPQFIFQYYREEENGRGNFPPRFSGLQFPNYSSELNVNALELDDSALYLCASSPEAQGLGYTFGSGTRLTVV.

CDR3 loop: CASSLRGGEGYTEAFF. CDR3 DNA sequence: TGCGCCAGCAGCTTGAGAGGCGGGGAGGGGTACACTGAAGCTTTCTTT. The chain couples TRBV5-1 to TRBJ1-1; possibly TRBD1 for D (5 bases). V was pared by 1 base and J by 3 bases, with 16 bases between. The germline gives CDR1 SGHRS, CDR2 YFSETQ. The CDR3 covers 16 residues.

V is TRBV21-1 and J is TRBJ1-3; the D call in the table, TRBD1, was not verified against the DNA. TRBV21-1 is assigned pseudogene status. This CDR3 region has 13 residues. The CDR3 loop is CASLQGSGNTIYF. The CDR3 DNA reads as TGTGCCAGTCTACAGGGCTCAGGAAACACCATATATTTT.

The CDR3 loop reads CASSFSGSLTTEAFF. The CDR3 region has the DNA TGTGCCAGCAGCTTTTCAGGGTCGTTAACCACTGAAGCTTTCTTT. V and J are TRBV5-6 and TRBJ1-1; D is perhaps TRBD1 (5 bases). Trimming pared 2 bases from V and 4 bases from J, leaving 15 bases between. The CDR3 length is 15 residues. CDR1 SGHDT and CDR2 YYEEEE come from the germline V gene.

Details on this clone: The germline gene is not matched at one end of the junction; a read error may be the cause. V and J are TRBV7-9 and TRBJ2-3, with a tentative D call TRBD2 (5 bases). Germline V gene lookup returns CDR1 SEHNR and CDR2 FQNEAQ (reference sequence). The CDR3 sequence is 13 residues long. Here the CDR3 reads CSSSSGLANTQYF. CDR3 bases: TGTTCCAGCAGTTCAGGACTGGCGAATACGCAGTATTTT.

This chain joins TRBV9 and TRBJ1-3; no clear D gene. Trimming stripped 0 bases from V and 0 bases from J, with 7 bases between. There are 15 residues in the CDR3. CDR1 and CDR2 (germline): SGDLS, YYNGEE. This CDR3 reads CASSVENNSGNTIYF. CDR3 nucleotides: TGTGCCAGCAGCGTAGAAAATAACTCTGGAAACACCATATATTTT.

The chain has TRBV19 and TRBJ1-5; 7 bases align to TRBD1. Germline CDR1 LNHDA, CDR2 SQIVND (reference sequence). J lost 4 bases, V lost 8 bases, and 11 bases had no gene match. The CDR3 covers 15 residues. In nucleotides, the CDR3 is TGTGCCAGTCGGAAGAGGACAGGCCCAAATCAGCCCCAGCATTTT. It codes for CASRKRTGPNQPQHF.